This TCR beta chain was obtained from a study of T cells in Graves' hyperthyroidism and ophthalmopathy. V lost 6 bases and J lost 3; bases outside the gene matches: 11. The CDR3 covers 18 residues. Per the germline V gene, CDR1 is WSHSY and CDR2 is SAAADI. What was amplified from RNA transcripts were TCR beta CDR3 regions. With the HTBI primer set, the TCR CDR3 went through a first round of RT-PCR. MiXCR, run by TCRdb on the multiplex PCR reads, gives a single entry per CDR3 protein. The sample has about 520,000 distinct CDR3 sequences; approximately 24% are singletons. Sequences were obtained from blood. This clonotype originated in a woman in her twenties or thirties with Graves' ophthalmopathy. This chain uses TRBV10-2 with TRBJ2-7, with 16 bases that match TRBD2. CDR3 residues: CASRTRPGLAGGNYEQYF. CDR3 coding DNA: TGCGCCAGCAGAACAAGGCCGGGACTAGCGGGAGGGAACTACGAGCAGTACTTC.